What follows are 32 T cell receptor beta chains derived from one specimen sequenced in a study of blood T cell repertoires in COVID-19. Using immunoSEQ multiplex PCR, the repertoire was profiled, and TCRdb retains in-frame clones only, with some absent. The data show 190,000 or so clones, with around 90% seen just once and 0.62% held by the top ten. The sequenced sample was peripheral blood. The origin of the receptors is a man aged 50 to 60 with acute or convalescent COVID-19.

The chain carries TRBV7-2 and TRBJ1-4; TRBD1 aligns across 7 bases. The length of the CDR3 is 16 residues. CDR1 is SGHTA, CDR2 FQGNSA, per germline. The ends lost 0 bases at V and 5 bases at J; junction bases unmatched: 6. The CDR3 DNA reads TGTGCCAGCAGCTTAGCCCGGGACAGAAGAAATGAAAAACTGTTTTTT. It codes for CASSLARDRRNEKLFF.

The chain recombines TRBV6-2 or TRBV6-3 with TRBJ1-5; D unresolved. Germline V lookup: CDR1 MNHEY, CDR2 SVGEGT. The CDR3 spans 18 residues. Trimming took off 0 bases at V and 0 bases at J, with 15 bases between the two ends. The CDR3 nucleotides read TGTGCCAGCAGTTACTCTTCGGGGTCAGGATATAGCAATCAGCCCCAGCATTTT. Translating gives CASSYSSGSGYSNQPQHF.

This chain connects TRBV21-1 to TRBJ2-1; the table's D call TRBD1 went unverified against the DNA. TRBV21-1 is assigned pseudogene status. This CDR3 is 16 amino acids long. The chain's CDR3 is CASSKPKDRAYNEQFF. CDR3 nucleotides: TGTGCCAGCAGCAAACCCAAAGACAGGGCCTACAATGAGCAGTTCTTC.

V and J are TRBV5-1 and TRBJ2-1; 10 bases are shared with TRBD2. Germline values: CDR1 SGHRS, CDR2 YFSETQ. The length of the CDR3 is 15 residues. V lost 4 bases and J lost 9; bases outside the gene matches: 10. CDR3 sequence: CASSLASGSRVEQFF. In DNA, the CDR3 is TGCGCCAGCAGCCTGGCTAGCGGGAGTAGGGTTGAGCAGTTCTTC.

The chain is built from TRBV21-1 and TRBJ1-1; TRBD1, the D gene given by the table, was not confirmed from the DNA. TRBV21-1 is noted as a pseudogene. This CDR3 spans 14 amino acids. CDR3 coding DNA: TGTGCCAGCAGCAAAGTCCGCAGGGGCGCTGAAGCTTTCTTT. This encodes CASSKVRRGAEAFF.

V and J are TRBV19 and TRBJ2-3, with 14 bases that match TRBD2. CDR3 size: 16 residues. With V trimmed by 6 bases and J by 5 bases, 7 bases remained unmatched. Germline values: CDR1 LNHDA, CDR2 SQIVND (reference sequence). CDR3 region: CASSPTSGGAVDTQYF. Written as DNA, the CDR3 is TGTGCCAGTAGCCCGACTAGCGGGGGGGCCGTAGATACGCAGTATTTT.

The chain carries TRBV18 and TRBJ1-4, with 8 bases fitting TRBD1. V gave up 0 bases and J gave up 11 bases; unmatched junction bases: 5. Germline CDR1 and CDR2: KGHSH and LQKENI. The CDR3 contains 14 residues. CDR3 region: CASSPPRDRPKLFF. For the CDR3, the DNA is TGTGCCAGCTCACCACCTCGGGACAGGCCCAAACTGTTTTTT.

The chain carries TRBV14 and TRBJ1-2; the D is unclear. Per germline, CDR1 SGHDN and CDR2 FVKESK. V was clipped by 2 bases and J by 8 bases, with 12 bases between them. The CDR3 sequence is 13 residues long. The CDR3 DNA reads TGTGCCAGCAGCCAATATCCGGGTTTGGGCTACACCTTC. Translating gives CASSQYPGLGYTF.

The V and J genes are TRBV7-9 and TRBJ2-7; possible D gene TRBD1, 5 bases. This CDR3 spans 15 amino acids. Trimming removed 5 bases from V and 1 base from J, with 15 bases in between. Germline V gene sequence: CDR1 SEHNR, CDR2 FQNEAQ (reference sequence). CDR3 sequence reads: CASSPHQGPSYEQYF. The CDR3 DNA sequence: TGTGCCAGCAGCCCCCACCAGGGCCCTTCCTACGAGCAGTACTTC.

The CDR3 DNA reads TGTGCCAGCAGCCAGGGACAGGCTTATTATAGCAATCAGCCCCAGCATTTT. It encodes CASSQGQAYYSNQPQHF. The chain links TRBV7-2 to TRBJ1-5; 8 bases map to TRBD1. The trim removed 5 bases at V and 0 bases at J, leaving 9 bases unmatched. CDR3 length equals 17 residues. The germline V gene has CDR1 SGHTA and CDR2 FQGNSA.

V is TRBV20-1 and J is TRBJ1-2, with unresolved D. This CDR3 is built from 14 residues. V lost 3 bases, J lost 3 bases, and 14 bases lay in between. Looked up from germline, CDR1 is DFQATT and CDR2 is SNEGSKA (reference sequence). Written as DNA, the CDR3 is TGCAGTGCTAGTACCACCACCTATTACTATGGCTACACCTTC. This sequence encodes CSASTTTYYYGYTF.

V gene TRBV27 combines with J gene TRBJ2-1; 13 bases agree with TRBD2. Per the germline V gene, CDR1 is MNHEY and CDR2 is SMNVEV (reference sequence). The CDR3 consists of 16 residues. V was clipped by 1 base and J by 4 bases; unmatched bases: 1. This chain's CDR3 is CASSLLLAGGYNEQFF. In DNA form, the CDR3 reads TGTGCCAGCAGTTTATTACTAGCGGGGGGGTACAATGAGCAGTTCTTC.

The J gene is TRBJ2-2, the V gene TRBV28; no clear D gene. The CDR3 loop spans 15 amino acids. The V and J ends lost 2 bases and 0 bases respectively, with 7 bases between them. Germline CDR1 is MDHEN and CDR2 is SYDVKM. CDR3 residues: CASSLPPANTGELFF. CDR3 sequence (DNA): TGTGCCAGCAGTTTACCCCCAGCGAACACCGGGGAGCTGTTTTTT.

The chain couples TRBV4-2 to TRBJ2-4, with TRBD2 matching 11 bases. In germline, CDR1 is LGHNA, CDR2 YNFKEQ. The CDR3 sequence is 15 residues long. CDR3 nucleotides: TGTTATCCAAAAATAGCGGGGGGGCCCAAAAACATTCAGTACTTC. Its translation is CYPKIAGGPKNIQYF.

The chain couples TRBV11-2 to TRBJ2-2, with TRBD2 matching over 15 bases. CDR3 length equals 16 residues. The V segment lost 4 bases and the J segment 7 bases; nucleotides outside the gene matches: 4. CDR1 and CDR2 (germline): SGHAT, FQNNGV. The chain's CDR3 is CASSWTSGREVGELFF. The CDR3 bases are TGTGCCAGCAGCTGGACTAGCGGGAGGGAGGTCGGGGAGCTGTTTTTT.

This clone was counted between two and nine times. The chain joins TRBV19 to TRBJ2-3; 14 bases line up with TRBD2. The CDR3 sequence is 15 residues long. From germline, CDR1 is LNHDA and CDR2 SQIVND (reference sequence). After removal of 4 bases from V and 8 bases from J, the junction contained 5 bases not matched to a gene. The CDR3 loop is CASSRGTSGRGTQYF. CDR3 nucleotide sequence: TGTGCCAGTAGTAGAGGGACTAGCGGGAGAGGTACGCAGTATTTT. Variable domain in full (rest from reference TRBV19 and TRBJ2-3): DGGITQSPKYLFRKEGQNVTLSCEQNLNHDAMYWYRQDPGQGLRLIYYSQIVNDFQKGDIAEGYSVSREKKESFPLTVTSAQKNPTAFYLCASSRGTSGRGTQYFGPGTRLTVL.

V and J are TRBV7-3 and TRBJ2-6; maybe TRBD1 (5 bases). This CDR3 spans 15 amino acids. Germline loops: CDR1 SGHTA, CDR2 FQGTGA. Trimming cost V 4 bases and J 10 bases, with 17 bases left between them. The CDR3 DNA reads TGTGCCAGCAGCTCCCCCTCGGCAGGGAAAAACGTCCTGACTTTC. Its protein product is CASSSPSAGKNVLTF.

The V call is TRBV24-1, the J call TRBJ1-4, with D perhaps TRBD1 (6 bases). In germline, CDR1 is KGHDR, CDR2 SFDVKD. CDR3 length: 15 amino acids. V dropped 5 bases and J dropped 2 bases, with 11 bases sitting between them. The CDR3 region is CATSVFTGTNEKLFF. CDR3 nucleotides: TGTGCCACCAGTGTCTTTACAGGGACTAATGAAAAACTGTTTTTT.

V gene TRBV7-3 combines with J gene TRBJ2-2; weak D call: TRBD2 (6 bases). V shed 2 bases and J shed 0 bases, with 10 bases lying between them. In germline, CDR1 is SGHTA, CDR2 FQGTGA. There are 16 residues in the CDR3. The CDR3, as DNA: TGTGCCAGCAGCTTATTCGGAGGGGCGAACACCGGGGAGCTGTTTTTT. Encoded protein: CASSLFGGANTGELFF.

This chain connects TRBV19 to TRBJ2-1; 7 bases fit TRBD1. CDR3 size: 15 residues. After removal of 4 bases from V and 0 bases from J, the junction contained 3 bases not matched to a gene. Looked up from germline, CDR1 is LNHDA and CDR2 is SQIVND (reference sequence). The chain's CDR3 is CASSNYRGSYNEQFF. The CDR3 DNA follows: TGTGCCAGTAGTAATTACAGGGGCTCCTACAATGAGCAGTTCTTC.

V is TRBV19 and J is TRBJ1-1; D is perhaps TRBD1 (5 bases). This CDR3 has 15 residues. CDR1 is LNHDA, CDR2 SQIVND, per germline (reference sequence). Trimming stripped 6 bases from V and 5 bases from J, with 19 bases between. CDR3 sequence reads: CASSNTNRYRTEAFF. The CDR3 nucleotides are TGTGCCAGTAGCAACACCAACAGGTATAGGACTGAAGCTTTCTTT.

CDR3 sequence reads: CASSVGQKNIQYF. In DNA, the CDR3 is TGTGCCAGCAGCGTCGGACAGAAAAACATTCAGTACTTC. The V and J genes are TRBV5-6 and TRBJ2-4; weak D call: TRBD1 (6 bases). The CDR3 contains 13 residues. Trimming took off 4 bases at V and 4 bases at J, with 9 bases between the two ends. Germline CDR1 is SGHDT and CDR2 is YYEEEE. Together with reference TRBV5-6 and TRBJ2-4, the CDR3 gives the full variable domain: DAGVTQSPTHLIKTRGQQVTLRCSPKSGHDTVSWYQQALGQGPQFIFQYYEEEERQRGNFPDRFSGHQFPNYSSELNVNALLLGDSALYLCASSVGQKNIQYFGAGTRLSVL.

In DNA, the CDR3 is TGTGCCAGCAGTTTGGCGGCCGGTAACTACGAGCAGTACTTC. Translation gives CASSLAAGNYEQYF. J is TRBJ2-7 and V is TRBV28; the D is unclear. Trimming took off 3 bases at V and 3 bases at J, with 12 bases between the two ends. The CDR3 is made up of 14 amino acids. The germline CDR1 and CDR2 sequences are MDHEN and SYDVKM.

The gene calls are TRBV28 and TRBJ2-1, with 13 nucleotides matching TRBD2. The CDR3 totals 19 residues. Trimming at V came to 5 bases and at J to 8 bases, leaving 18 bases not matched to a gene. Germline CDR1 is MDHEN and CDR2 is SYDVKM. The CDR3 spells CASSPYTSGRAFLGDEQFF. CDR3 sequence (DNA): TGTGCCAGCAGTCCATATACTAGCGGGAGGGCCTTTTTGGGGGATGAGCAGTTCTTC.

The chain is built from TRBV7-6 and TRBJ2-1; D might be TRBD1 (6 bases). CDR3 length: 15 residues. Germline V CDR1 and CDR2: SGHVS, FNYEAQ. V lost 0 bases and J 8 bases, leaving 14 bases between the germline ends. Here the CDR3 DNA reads TGTGCCAGCAGCTTAGCGTTGAGGGGGAGCTATGAGCAGTTCTTC. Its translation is CASSLALRGSYEQFF.

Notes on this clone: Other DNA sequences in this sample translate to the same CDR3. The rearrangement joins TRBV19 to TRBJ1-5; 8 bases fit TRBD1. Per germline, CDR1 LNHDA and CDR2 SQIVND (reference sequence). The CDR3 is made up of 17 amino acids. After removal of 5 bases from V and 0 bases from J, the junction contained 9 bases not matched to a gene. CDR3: CASSGGTGDYSNQPQHF. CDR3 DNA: TGTGCCAGTAGTGGGGGGACAGGAGACTATAGCAATCAGCCCCAGCATTTT.

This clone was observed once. The CDR3 protein is CASSSSDRYYGYTF. Here the CDR3 DNA reads TGTGCCAGCAGTTCATCGGACAGGTACTATGGCTACACCTTC. The chain couples TRBV28 to TRBJ1-2; the match to TRBD1 covers 7 bases. V trimming: 4 bases; J trimming: 3 bases; junction bases outside the gene matches: 5. The CDR3 runs 14 residues. Looked up from germline, CDR1 is MDHEN and CDR2 is SYDVKM.

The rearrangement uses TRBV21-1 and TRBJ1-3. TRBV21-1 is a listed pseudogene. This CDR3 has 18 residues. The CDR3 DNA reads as TGTGCCAGCAGCAAAGCGCGGGGGGGGCCGTGCTCTGGAAACACCATATATTTT. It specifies CASSKARGGPCSGNTIYF.

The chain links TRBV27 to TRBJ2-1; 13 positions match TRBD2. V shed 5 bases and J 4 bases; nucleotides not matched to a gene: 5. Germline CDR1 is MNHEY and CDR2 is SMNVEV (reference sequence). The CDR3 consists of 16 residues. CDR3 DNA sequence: TGTGCCAGCAGTCCCGGGACTAGCGGGGTTTACAATGAGCAGTTCTTC. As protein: CASSPGTSGVYNEQFF.

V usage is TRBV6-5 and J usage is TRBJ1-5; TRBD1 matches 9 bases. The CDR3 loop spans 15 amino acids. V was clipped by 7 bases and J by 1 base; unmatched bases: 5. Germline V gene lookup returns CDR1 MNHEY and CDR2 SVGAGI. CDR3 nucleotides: TGTGCCAGCACCGCGGACAGGGGAAGCAATCAGCCCCAGCATTTT. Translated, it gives CASTADRGSNQPQHF.

CDR3: CASSFRQGSTGELFF. The CDR3 nucleotides are TGTGCCAGCAGCTTTAGACAGGGGAGCACCGGGGAGCTGTTTTTT. This chain uses TRBV5-6 with TRBJ2-2; 8 nucleotides match TRBD1. V shed 2 bases and J 4 bases; nucleotides not matched to a gene: 4. In germline, CDR1 is SGHDT, CDR2 YYEEEE. The CDR3 has 15 amino acids.

Here the CDR3 reads CSARPSWGQNTEAFF. As DNA, the CDR3 is TGCAGCGCACGACCCTCCTGGGGGCAGAACACTGAAGCTTTCTTT. The chain carries TRBV29-1 and TRBJ1-1; D might be TRBD1 (6 bases). This CDR3 has 15 residues. Germline loops: CDR1 SQVTM, CDR2 ANQGSEA. Trimming took 7 bases from V and 1 from J, leaving 19 bases between them. The whole variable domain, remainder taken from reference TRBV29-1 and TRBJ1-1, is SAVISQKPSRDICQRGTSLTIQCQVDSQVTMMFWYRQQPGQSLTLIATANQGSEATYESGFVIDKFPISRPNLTFSTLTVSNMSPEDSSIYLCSARPSWGQNTEAFFGQGTRLTVV.